This T cell receptor (beta chain) was identified during a study of T-cell memory formation after mild COVID-19. This CDR3 comprises 13 residues. V lost 5 bases and J 5 bases, leaving 10 bases between the germline ends. Germline V gives CDR1 SGHRS, CDR2 YFSETQ. TCRalpha and TCRbeta libraries used 5'RACE with constant-segment primers and UMIs. TCRdb itself ran the 5' RACE reads through MiXCR, one entry per CDR3 protein. Among about 280,000 distinct CDR3 sequences listed, 8% to 10% were seen once. This clonotype has just a few counts. As yet, its antigen is unknown. Regarding the study as a whole: The appearance of some responding clones in pre-infection memory suggested that cross-reactive memory joined.

The receptor was isolated from a man between 18 and 35 years old who had mild COVID-19 (a few samples of this study predate the infection). Cell type and time point are not known. Sequenced material: PBMCs or a T cell subset sorted from them (not recorded which). The chain recombines TRBV5-1 with TRBJ2-2; a possible D gene is TRBD2 (5 bases). The CDR3 here is CASRPRGTGELFF. In nucleotides, the CDR3 is TGCGCCAGCAGACCCCGAGGGACCGGGGAGCTGTTTTTT.